These 8 T cell receptor beta chains were all obtained from the same sample, sequenced in a study of control samples from healthy donors and cancer patients. Repertoires were generated with immunoSEQ multiplex PCR, while TCRdb's copy carries only in-frame clones and drops some. In the table there are 70,000 to 80,000 clones, around four fifths of which are singletons. Material: blood. These receptors all come from a man in his forties or fifties in good health.

The genes are TRBV9 and TRBJ2-1; possible D gene TRBD1, 6 bases. The CDR3 sequence is 13 residues long. CDR1 SGDLS and CDR2 YYNGEE come from the germline V gene. V shed 4 bases and J shed 7 bases, with 12 bases lying between them. The CDR3 sequence is CASSPIRGNEQFF. CDR3 bases: TGTGCCAGCAGCCCAATCAGGGGAAATGAGCAGTTCTTC.

This chain connects TRBV3-1 (or the pseudogene TRBV3-2) to TRBJ1-1; no definite D call. The CDR3 loop spans 13 amino acids. V was shortened by 0 bases and J by 1 base, with 3 bases between the two germline ends. CDR1 is LGHDT, CDR2 YNNKEL, per germline (reference sequence). CDR3: CASSQDRNTEAFF. DNA of the CDR3: TGTGCCAGCAGCCAAGACAGGAACACTGAAGCTTTCTTT.

V and J are TRBV9 and TRBJ1-3; D perhaps matches TRBD1 (5 bases). Germline V gene sequence: CDR1 SGDLS, CDR2 YYNGEE. Trimming took 2 bases from V and 7 from J, leaving 13 bases between them. There are 14 residues in the CDR3. The CDR3, as DNA: TGTGCCAGCAGCGTTATGGTTTCAGGGAACACCATATATTTT. Translating gives CASSVMVSGNTIYF.

V usage is TRBV7-2 and J usage is TRBJ2-1, with 8 bases lining up with TRBD1. The V gene's germline CDR1 is SGHTA and CDR2 FQGNSA. J was trimmed by 5 bases and V by 7 bases; bases with no gene match: 13. This CDR3 contains 16 residues. The CDR3 coding sequence is TGTGCCAGCACCGTTCCCGGGACAGGCTACCACAATGAGCAGTTCTTC. It encodes CASTVPGTGYHNEQFF.

The CDR3 bases are TGTGCCAGCAGCCCCCGGGGCGGACCTTTAACCAAAAACATTCAGTACTTC. Translating gives CASSPRGGPLTKNIQYF. V and J are TRBV3-1 (or the pseudogene TRBV3-2) and TRBJ2-4; D is possibly TRBD1 or TRBD2 (5 bases each). CDR3 size: 17 residues. V lost 4 bases, J lost 2 bases, and 18 bases lay in between. Germline V gene lookup returns CDR1 LGHDT and CDR2 YNNKEL (reference sequence).

J is TRBJ2-3 and V is TRBV4-3, with 10 bases aligning to TRBD2. Germline trimming cut 3 bases from V and 6 bases from J; bases unmatched to any gene: 6. The CDR3 is 15 residues long. CDR1 LGHNA and CDR2 YSLEER come from the germline V gene. The CDR3 reads CASSQLAGVGDTQYF. The CDR3, as DNA: TGCGCCAGCAGCCAGCTAGCGGGAGTTGGGGATACGCAGTATTTT.

This chain connects TRBV5-5 to TRBJ1-2, with a possible D match to TRBD1 (5 bases). Germline-derived CDR1 and CDR2 are SGHKS and YYEKEE (reference sequence). The CDR3 consists of 17 residues. V was trimmed by 1 base and J by 3 bases, leaving 19 bases between them. The CDR3, as DNA: TGTGCCAGCAGCTTGACGGCAGGGATAAACGGGGACTATGGCTACACCTTC. Amino acids: CASSLTAGINGDYGYTF.

V and J are TRBV7-8 and TRBJ1-1, with TRBD1 matching over 7 bases. Germline V gives CDR1 SGHVS, CDR2 FQNEAQ. The CDR3 sequence is 14 residues long. The V and J ends lost 5 bases and 2 bases, in that order; junction bases with no gene match: 5. The DNA for the CDR3 is TGTGCCAGCAGCCCTGGGACAGCTAACACTGAAGCTTTCTTT. It translates to CASSPGTANTEAFF.